This T cell receptor beta chain is from a study of blood T cell repertoires in COVID-19. About the research overall: The United States, Italy and Spain supplied acute and convalescent COVID-19 samples. Sources were T cells, B-cell-depleted T cells, or PBMCs; the material itself was cDNA or gDNA.

Trimming pared 6 bases from V and 2 bases from J, leaving 10 bases between. CDR1 and CDR2 from the germline V gene are MNHEY and SMNVEV (reference sequence). The CDR3 has 14 residues. Original handling: From reference gene primer amplification, estimates of nucleated cell counts were derived. Sequencing used immunoSEQ multiplex PCR; TCRdb keeps in-frame clones, though not all of them. V, J and clone size are those of that table, while D and trimming were read from the DNA. The sample lists over 250,000 clones, over 75% seen once, with over 2% in the top ten. The sequence was collected from a woman in her fifties or sixties with acute or convalescent COVID-19. This chain joins TRBV27 and TRBJ2-2; D perhaps matches TRBD2 (6 bases). The source material was peripheral blood. CDR3 nucleotide sequence: TGTGCCAGCAGCTCGGGACTTAACACCGGGGAGCTGTTTTTT. This encodes CASSSGLNTGELFF.